Listed below are T cell receptor beta chains from one sample, sequenced in a study of OX40 agonist ivuxolimab in advanced cancers. Assay: immunoSEQ multiplex PCR; the TCRdb copy retains only in-frame clones and omits some. Of roughly 26,000 clones detected, around nine tenths appear once; the ten largest clones hold 20% to 25%. Sequenced material: CD4+ or CD8+ T cells sorted from blood, taken in a trial of the OX40 agonist ivuxolimab. The source is an adult with an advanced solid tumor such as melanoma, head and neck, liver or kidney cancer. The CDR3 runs from the conserved cysteine through the conserved F or W. The D gene is left open where the match is weak. Expanded clones get a size class; other rows say once, few or many, or leave the size out.

abundance,v_gene,d_gene,j_gene,CDR3nt,CDR3aa
.,TRBV4-1,TRBD1,TRBJ1-2,TGCGCCAGCAGCAACAGGGGACAGGGCTATGGCTACACCTTC,CASSNRGQGYGYTF
once,TRBV2,.,TRBJ1-2,TGTGCCAGCAATACGCCCTATGGCTACACCTTC,CASNTPYGYTF
.,TRBV7-2,.,TRBJ1-3,TGTGCCAGCAGCTTAGGGGGAACCTACTCTGGAAACACCATATATTTT,CASSLGGTYSGNTIYF
.,TRBV4-1,TRBD2,TRBJ2-7,TGCGCCAGCAGCCCAAGCGGGGCGGGGGTCGCCTACGAGCAGTACTTC,CASSPSGAGVAYEQYF
once,TRBV4-3,.,TRBJ2-1,TGCGCCAGCAGCCTCTGGCCGGGGGTGGAGCAGTTCTTC,CASSLWPGVEQFF
.,TRBV6-7,TRBD1,TRBJ1-5,TGTGCCAGCAGCTCGACAGGGGGAAGCAATCAGCCCCAGCATTTT,CASSSTGGSNQPQHF
.,TRBV9,TRBD2,TRBJ2-2,TGTGCCAGCAGCGATACTAGGACTAGCGGGGCCAACACCGGGGAGCTGTTTTTT,CASSDTRTSGANTGELFF
.,TRBV5-8,.,TRBJ2-7,TGTGCCAGCAGCCCCACCGACAGGACCTTCTCCTACGAGCAGTACTTC,CASSPTDRTFSYEQYF
.,TRBV6-4,.,TRBJ2-1,TGTGCCAGCAGTGACAGCGATGAGCAGTTCTTC,CASSDSDEQFF
few,TRBV28,.,TRBJ1-5,TGTGCCAGCAGTCCTTGGGGGGCGGGCAATCAGCCCCAGCATTTT,CASSPWGAGNQPQHF
.,TRBV29-1,.,TRBJ2-2,TGCAGCGTCTTGCAGGGGAACACCGGGGAGCTGTTTTTT,CSVLQGNTGELFF
.,TRBV5-6,.,TRBJ2-1,TGTGCCAGCAGCGCCGACAGAGTCTCCTACAATGAGCAGTTCTTC,CASSADRVSYNEQFF
medium-sized,TRBV2,TRBD1,TRBJ2-7,TGTGCCAGCAGTGGGGACACAGGGGAACTATCCTACGAGCAGTACTTC,CASSGDTGELSYEQYF
once,TRBV13,TRBD2,TRBJ2-3,TGTGCCAGCAGCTCGGGACTAGCGGGAGCACCACTGCTCACAGATACGCAGTATTTT,CASSSGLAGAPLLTDTQYF
once,TRBV7-8,.,TRBJ1-3,TGTGCCAGCAGCTTCGATAACACTGCTGGAAACACCATATATTTT,CASSFDNTAGNTIYF
.,TRBV7-7,TRBD1,TRBJ1-4,TGTGCCAGCAGCTTAGGACAGGGGGCTTCTAATGAAAAACTGTTTTTT,CASSLGQGASNEKLFF
.,TRBV5-1,.,TRBJ1-1,TGCGCCAGCAGCCCGGCCCCCGGGACTGAAGCTTTCTTT,CASSPAPGTEAFF